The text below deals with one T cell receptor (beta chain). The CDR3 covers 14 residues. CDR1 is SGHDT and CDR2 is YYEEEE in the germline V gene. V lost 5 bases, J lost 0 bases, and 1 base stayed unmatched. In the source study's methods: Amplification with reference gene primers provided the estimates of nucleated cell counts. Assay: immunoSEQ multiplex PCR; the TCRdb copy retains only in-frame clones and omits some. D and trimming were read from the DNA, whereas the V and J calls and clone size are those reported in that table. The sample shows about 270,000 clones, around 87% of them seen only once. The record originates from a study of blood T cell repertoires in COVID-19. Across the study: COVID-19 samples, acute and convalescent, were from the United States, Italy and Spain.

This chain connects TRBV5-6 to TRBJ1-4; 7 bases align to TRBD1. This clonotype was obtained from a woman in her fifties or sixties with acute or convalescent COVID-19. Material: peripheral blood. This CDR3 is CASSDRATNEKLFF. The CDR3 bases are TGTGCCAGCAGTGACAGGGCAACTAATGAAAAACTGTTTTTT. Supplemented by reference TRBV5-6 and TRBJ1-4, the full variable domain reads DAGVTQSPTHLIKTRGQQVTLRCSPKSGHDTVSWYQQALGQGPQFIFQYYEEEERQRGNFPDRFSGHQFPNYSSELNVNALLLGDSALYLCASSDRATNEKLFFGSGTQLSVL.